A selection of T cell receptor beta chains follows, all from one sample in a study of shared T cell receptors in the human thymus. Clones were read by immunoSEQ multiplex PCR, and TCRdb kept only the in-frame ones, dropping some. The repertoire holds approximately 660,000 clones, with 88% as singletons. The sample was also linked to a second study, of human thymus T cells.

The sequencing input was thymocytes. The receptors here all came from a boy less than two years old with a congenital heart defect. Both conserved end residues are part of each CDR3. The D gene is left open where the match is weak. Only part of the rows carry a size: once, few, many, or a class if the clone is expanded.

v_call: TRBV11-2
d_call: -
j_call: TRBJ2-5
clone_size: -
cdr3_nt: TGTGCCAGCAGCTTAGTGGCTAGACAAGAGACCCAGTACTTC
cdr3_aa: CASSLVARQETQYF

v_call: TRBV10-1
d_call: TRBD2
j_call: TRBJ2-5
clone_size: once
cdr3_nt: TGCGCCAGCAGTGGACTAGCGGGAGGGAAAGAGACCCAGTACTTC
cdr3_aa: CASSGLAGGKETQYF

v_call: TRBV27
d_call: -
j_call: TRBJ2-6
clone_size: few
cdr3_nt: TGTGCCAGCAGCCCAAGGGCTGGGAGCTCTGGGGCCAACGTCCTGACTTTC
cdr3_aa: CASSPRAGSSGANVLTF

v_call: TRBV6-6
d_call: -
j_call: TRBJ2-7
clone_size: -
cdr3_nt: TGTGCCAGCAGTTACAGGCTAGCGCTTAACGAGCAGTACTTC
cdr3_aa: CASSYRLALNEQYF

v_call: TRBV4-1
d_call: TRBD2
j_call: TRBJ2-3
clone_size: -
cdr3_nt: TGCGCCAGCAGCCAAGATCACGCGGGAGGGCCAGATACGCAGTATTTT
cdr3_aa: CASSQDHAGGPDTQYF

v_call: TRBV2
d_call: -
j_call: TRBJ2-7
clone_size: -
cdr3_nt: TGTGCCAGCAGTGAATCGCTAGCGCAACACTACGAGCAGTACTTC
cdr3_aa: CASSESLAQHYEQYF

v_call: TRBV2
d_call: -
j_call: TRBJ2-7
clone_size: -
cdr3_nt: TGTGCCAGCAGTGGGGGTTCAGTTGGCATGGATCCCCCATACGGGGGGCAGTACTTC
cdr3_aa: CASSGGSVGMDPPYGGQYF

v_call: TRBV6-1
d_call: -
j_call: TRBJ2-7
clone_size: -
cdr3_nt: TGTGCCAGCAGTGAATTGGGACTGGGAACCTACGAGCAGTACTTC
cdr3_aa: CASSELGLGTYEQYF

v_call: TRBV7-6
d_call: TRBD2
j_call: TRBJ2-1
clone_size: -
cdr3_nt: TGTGCCAGCACCTTCAGCGGGAGCATTCCCGATGAGCAGTTCTTC
cdr3_aa: CASTFSGSIPDEQFF

v_call: TRBV6-6
d_call: -
j_call: TRBJ2-7
clone_size: few
cdr3_nt: TGTGCCAGCAGTTACTCGGGGCTAGGTTCCCACGAGCAGTACTTC
cdr3_aa: CASSYSGLGSHEQYF